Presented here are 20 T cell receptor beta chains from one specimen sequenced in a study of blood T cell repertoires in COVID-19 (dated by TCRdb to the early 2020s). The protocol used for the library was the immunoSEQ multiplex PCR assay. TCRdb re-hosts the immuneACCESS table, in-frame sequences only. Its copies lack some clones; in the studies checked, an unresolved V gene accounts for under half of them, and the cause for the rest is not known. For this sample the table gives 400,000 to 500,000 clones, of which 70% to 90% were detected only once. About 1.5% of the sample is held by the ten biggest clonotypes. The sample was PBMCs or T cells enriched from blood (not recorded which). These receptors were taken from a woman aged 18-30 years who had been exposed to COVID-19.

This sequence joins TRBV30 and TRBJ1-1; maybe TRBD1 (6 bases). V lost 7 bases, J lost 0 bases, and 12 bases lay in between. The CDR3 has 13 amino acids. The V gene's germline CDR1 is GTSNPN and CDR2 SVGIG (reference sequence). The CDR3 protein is CAFEGHLNTEAFF. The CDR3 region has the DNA TGTGCCTTTGAGGGACATTTGAACACTGAAGCTTTCTTT.

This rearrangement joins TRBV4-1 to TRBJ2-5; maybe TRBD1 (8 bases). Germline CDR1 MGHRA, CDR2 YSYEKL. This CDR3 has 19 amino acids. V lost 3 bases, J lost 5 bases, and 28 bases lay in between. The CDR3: CASSQGQSGTGGGWETQYF. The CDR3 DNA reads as TGCGCCAGCAGCCAGGGTCAAAGCGGCACAGGGGGGGGCTGGGAGACCCAGTACTTC.

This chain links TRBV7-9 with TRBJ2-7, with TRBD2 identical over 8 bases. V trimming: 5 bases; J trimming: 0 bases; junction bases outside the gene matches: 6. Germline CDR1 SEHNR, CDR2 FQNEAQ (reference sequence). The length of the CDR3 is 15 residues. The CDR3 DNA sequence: TGTGCCAGCAGCCTCGGGGGGGCGAGCTCCTACGAGCAGTACTTC. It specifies CASSLGGASSYEQYF.

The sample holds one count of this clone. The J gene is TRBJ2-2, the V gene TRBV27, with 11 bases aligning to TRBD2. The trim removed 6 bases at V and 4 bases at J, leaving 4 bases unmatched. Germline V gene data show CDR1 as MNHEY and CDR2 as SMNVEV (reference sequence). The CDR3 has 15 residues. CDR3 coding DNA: TGTGCCAGCAGGATAGCGGGGGGGCCCACCGGGGAGCTGTTTTTT. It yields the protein CASRIAGGPTGELFF.

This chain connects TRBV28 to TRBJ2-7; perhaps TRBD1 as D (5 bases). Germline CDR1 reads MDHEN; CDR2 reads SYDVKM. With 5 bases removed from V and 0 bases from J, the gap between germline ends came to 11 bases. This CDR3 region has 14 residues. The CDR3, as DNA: TGTGCCAGCAGTGAGCTAGGGGTCTCCTACGAGCAGTACTTC. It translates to CASSELGVSYEQYF.

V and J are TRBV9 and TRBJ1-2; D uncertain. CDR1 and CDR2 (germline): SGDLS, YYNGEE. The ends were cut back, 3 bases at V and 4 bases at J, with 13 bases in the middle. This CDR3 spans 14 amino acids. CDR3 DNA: TGTGCCAGCAGCGGGCCAGGTCCGAGCTATGGCTACACCTTC. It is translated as CASSGPGPSYGYTF. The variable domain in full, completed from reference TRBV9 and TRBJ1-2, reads DSGVTQTPKHLITATGQRVTLRCSPRSGDLSVYWYQQSLDQGLQFLIQYYNGEERAKGNILERFSAQQFPDLHSELNLSSLELGDSALYFCASSGPGPSYGYTFGSGTRLTVV.

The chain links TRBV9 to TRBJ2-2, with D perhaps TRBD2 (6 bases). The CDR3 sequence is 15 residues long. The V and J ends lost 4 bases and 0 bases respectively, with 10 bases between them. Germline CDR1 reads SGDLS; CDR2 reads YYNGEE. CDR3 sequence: CASSPGTSNTGELFF. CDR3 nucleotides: TGTGCCAGCAGCCCCGGGACTTCGAACACCGGGGAGCTGTTTTTT.

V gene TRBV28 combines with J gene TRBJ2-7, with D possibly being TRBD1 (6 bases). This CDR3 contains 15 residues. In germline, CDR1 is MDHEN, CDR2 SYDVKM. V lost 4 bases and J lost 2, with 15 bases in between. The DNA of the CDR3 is TGTGCCAGCAGTTCCCCTCCGGGACAAACCTACGAGCAGTACTTC. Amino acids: CASSSPPGQTYEQYF.

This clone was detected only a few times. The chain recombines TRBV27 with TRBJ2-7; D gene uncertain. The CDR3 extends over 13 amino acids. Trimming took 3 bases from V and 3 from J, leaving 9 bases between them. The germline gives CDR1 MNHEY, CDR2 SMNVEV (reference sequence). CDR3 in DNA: TGTGCCAGCAGTTTTGGTAGCAACTACGAGCAGTACTTC. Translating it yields CASSFGSNYEQYF.

The CDR3 region has the DNA TGTGCCAGCAGTCCTCAGGGGGCGGATGAAAAACTGTTTTTT. It yields the protein CASSPQGADEKLFF. The J gene is TRBJ1-4, the V gene TRBV6-5, with 8 nucleotides matching TRBD1. The CDR3 runs to 14 residues. The ends lost 5 bases at V and 6 bases at J; junction bases unmatched: 5. In germline, CDR1 is MNHEY, CDR2 SVGAGI.

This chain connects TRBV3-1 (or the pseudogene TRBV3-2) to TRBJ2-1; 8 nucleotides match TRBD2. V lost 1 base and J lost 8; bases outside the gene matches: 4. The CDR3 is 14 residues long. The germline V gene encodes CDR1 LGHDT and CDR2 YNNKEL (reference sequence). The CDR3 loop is CASSQGSAGDEQFF. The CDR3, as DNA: TGTGCCAGCAGCCAAGGATCAGCGGGAGATGAGCAGTTCTTC.

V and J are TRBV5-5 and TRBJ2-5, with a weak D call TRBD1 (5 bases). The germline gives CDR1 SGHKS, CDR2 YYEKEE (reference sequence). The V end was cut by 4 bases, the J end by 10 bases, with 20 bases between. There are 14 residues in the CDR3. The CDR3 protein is CASSEDRPYGYQYF. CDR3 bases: TGTGCCAGCAGCGAAGACAGACCTTACGGGTACCAGTACTTC.

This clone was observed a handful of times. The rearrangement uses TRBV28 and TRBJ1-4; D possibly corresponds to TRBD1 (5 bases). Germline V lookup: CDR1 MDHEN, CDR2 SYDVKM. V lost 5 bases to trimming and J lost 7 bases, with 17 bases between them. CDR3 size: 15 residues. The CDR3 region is CASSPRGRVGEKLFF. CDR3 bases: TGTGCCAGCAGTCCCCGAGGCAGGGTTGGTGAAAAACTGTTTTTT. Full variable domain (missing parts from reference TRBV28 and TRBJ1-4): DVKVTQSSRYLVKRTGEKVFLECVQDMDHENMFWYRQDPGLGLRLIYFSYDVKMKEKGDIPEGYSVSREKKERFSLILESASTNQTSMYLCASSPRGRVGEKLFFGSGTQLSVL.

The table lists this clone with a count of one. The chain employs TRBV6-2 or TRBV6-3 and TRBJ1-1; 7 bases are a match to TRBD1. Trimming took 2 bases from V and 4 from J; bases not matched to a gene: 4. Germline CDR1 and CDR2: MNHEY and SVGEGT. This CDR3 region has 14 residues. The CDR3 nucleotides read TGTGCCAGCAGTTACGCGACAGGGTCCACTGAAGCTTTCTTT. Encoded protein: CASSYATGSTEAFF.

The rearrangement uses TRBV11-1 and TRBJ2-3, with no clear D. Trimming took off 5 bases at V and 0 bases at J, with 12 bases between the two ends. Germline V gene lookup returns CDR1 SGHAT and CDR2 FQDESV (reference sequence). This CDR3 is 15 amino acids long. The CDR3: CASSRSKSSTDTQYF. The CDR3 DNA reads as TGTGCCAGCAGCCGCAGTAAGTCTAGCACAGATACGCAGTATTTT.

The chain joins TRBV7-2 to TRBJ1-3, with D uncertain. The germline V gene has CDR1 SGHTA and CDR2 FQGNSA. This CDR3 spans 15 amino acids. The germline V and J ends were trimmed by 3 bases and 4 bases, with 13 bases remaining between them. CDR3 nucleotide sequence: TGTGCCAGCAGCTTGTTTAGCGGTGGAGGAAACACCATATATTTT. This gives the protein CASSLFSGGGNTIYF.

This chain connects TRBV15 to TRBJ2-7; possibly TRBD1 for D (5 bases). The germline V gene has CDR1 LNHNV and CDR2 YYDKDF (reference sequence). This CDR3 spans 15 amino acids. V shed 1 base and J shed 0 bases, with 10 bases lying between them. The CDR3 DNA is TGTGCCACCAGCAGAGTAGGGGCAAGCTCCTACGAGCAGTACTTC. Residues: CATSRVGASSYEQYF.

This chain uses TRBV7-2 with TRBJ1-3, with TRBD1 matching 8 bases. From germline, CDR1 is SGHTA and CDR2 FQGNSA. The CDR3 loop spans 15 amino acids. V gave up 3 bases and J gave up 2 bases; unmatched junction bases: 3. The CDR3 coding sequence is TGTGCCAGCAGCTTTCTACAGGGGGCTGGAAACACCATATATTTT. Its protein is CASSFLQGAGNTIYF.

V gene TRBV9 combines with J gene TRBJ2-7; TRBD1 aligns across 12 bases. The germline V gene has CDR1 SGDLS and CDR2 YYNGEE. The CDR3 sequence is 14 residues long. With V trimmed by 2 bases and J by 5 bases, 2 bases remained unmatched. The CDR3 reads CASSVGTGGDEQYF. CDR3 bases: TGTGCCAGCAGCGTCGGGACAGGGGGCGACGAGCAGTACTTC. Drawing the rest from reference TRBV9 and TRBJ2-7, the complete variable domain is DSGVTQTPKHLITATGQRVTLRCSPRSGDLSVYWYQQSLDQGLQFLIQYYNGEERAKGNILERFSAQQFPDLHSELNLSSLELGDSALYFCASSVGTGGDEQYFGPGTRLTVT.

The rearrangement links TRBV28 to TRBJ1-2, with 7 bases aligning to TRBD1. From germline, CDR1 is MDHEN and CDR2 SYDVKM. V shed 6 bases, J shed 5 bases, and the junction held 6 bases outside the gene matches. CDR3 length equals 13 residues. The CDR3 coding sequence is TGTGCCAGCAGGCCGACAGGGAGTTATGGCTACACCTTC. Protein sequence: CASRPTGSYGYTF.